The 8 T cell receptor beta chains listed next were all sequenced from one sample in a study of beta chain features in type 1 diabetes. The isolated RNA, all of it, was reverse transcribed, so expressed TCRB transcripts were what got sequenced. This table comes from immunoSEQ multiplex PCR, and its TCRdb copy is limited to in-frame clones, with some not included. The data contain about 200,000 clones, roughly a tenth of them singletons. The material sequenced was central memory CD4+ T cells from blood. The source of these receptors is a man aged 18 to 30 in good health.

CDR3 in amino acids: CASSKTGEEQYF. Here the CDR3 DNA reads TGTGCCAGCAGTAAAACAGGGGAGGAGCAGTACTTC. The V gene is TRBV27, the J gene TRBJ2-7; 7 nucleotides agree with TRBD1. From germline, CDR1 is MNHEY and CDR2 SMNVEV (reference sequence). The V gene end was trimmed by 5 bases and the J gene end by 7 bases; junction bases not matched to a gene: 5. The length of the CDR3 is 12 residues.

V and J are TRBV5-1 and TRBJ2-5; D possibly corresponds to TRBD1 (6 bases). The CDR3 has 15 residues. With 2 bases removed from V and 4 bases from J, the gap between germline ends came to 15 bases. Germline V CDR1 and CDR2: SGHRS, YFSETQ. The CDR3 here is CASSLQGTEVETQYF. The CDR3 nucleotides read TGCGCCAGCAGCTTACAGGGAACGGAGGTAGAGACCCAGTACTTC.

The chain links TRBV5-4 to TRBJ2-5; 7 bases are shared with TRBD2. The trim removed 5 bases at V and 0 bases at J, leaving 1 base unmatched. This CDR3 has 13 amino acids. The germline V gene has CDR1 SGHNT and CDR2 YYREEE (reference sequence). The CDR3 DNA reads TGTGCCAGCAGGGGAGGGGACCAAGAGACCCAGTACTTC. Protein product: CASRGGDQETQYF.

The chain carries TRBV10-3 and TRBJ2-2; TRBD2 agrees at 12 bases. CDR1 is ENHRY, CDR2 SYGVKD, per germline. This CDR3 has 16 amino acids. V gave up 3 bases and J gave up 5 bases; unmatched junction bases: 4. The DNA of the CDR3 is TGTGCCATCAGTGACCTAGCGGGAGGGAGTACCGGGGAGCTGTTTTTT. Its translation: CAISDLAGGSTGELFF.

CDR3 DNA sequence: TGCGCCAGCAGCCAGTCTGTAAAGAACACTGAAGCTTTCTTT. Protein sequence: CASSQSVKNTEAFF. The genes are TRBV4-3 and TRBJ1-1; no clear D. The CDR3 is 14 amino acids. Per the germline V gene, CDR1 is LGHNA and CDR2 is YSLEER. V was clipped by 3 bases and J by 1 base, with 9 bases between them.

The CDR3 DNA sequence: TGTGCCAGCAGCACCCGGACACGAGTCTTCGGTGGGGCCAACGTCCTGACTTTC. Its translation: CASSTRTRVFGGANVLTF. The V call is TRBV9, the J call TRBJ2-6; TRBD1 might be the D (5 bases). CDR1 and CDR2 (germline): SGDLS, YYNGEE. The CDR3 runs to 18 residues. V shed 4 bases and J shed 3 bases, with 20 bases lying between them. The full variable domain, completed using reference TRBV9 and TRBJ2-6, is DSGVTQTPKHLITATGQRVTLRCSPRSGDLSVYWYQQSLDQGLQFLIQYYNGEERAKGNILERFSAQQFPDLHSELNLSSLELGDSALYFCASSTRTRVFGGANVLTFGAGSRLTVL.

This chain uses TRBV7-8 with TRBJ2-7; TRBD2 aligns across 8 bases. CDR1 SGHVS and CDR2 FQNEAQ come from the germline V gene. V shed 1 base, J shed 1 base, and the junction held 3 bases outside the gene matches. This CDR3 has 15 residues. CDR3 sequence reads: CASSLEGGRSYEQYF. CDR3 sequence (DNA): TGTGCCAGCAGCTTAGAGGGCGGGAGGTCCTACGAGCAGTACTTC.

This clone has just a few counts. The same CDR3 also results from other DNA sequences found in this sample. J is TRBJ2-3 and V is TRBV30, with TRBD2 matching over 9 bases. The CDR3 has 13 amino acids. CDR1 and CDR2 (germline): GTSNPN, SVGIG (reference sequence). V shed 0 bases, J shed 5 bases, and the junction held 0 bases outside the gene matches. CDR3 sequence (DNA): TGTGCCTGGAGTGTGCGGGAGGGAGATACGCAGTATTTT. The encoded protein is CAWSVREGDTQYF.